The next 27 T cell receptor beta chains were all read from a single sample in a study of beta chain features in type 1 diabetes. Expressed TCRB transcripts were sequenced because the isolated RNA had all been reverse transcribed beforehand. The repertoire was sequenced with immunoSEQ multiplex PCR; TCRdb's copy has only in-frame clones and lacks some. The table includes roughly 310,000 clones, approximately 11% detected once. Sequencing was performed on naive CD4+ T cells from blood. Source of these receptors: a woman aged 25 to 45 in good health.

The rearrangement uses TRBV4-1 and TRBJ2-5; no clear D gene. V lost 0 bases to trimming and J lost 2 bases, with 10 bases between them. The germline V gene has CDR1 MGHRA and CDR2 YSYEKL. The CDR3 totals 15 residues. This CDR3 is CASSQDHYQQETQYF. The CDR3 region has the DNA TGCGCCAGCAGCCAAGATCATTACCAGCAAGAGACCCAGTACTTC.

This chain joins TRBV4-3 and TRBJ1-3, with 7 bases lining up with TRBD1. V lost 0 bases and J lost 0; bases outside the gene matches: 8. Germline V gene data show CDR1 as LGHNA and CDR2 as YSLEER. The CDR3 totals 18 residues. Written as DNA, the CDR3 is TGCGCCAGCAGCCAAGATGGGGGGACAGTCGCCTCTGGAAACACCATATATTTT. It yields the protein CASSQDGGTVASGNTIYF.

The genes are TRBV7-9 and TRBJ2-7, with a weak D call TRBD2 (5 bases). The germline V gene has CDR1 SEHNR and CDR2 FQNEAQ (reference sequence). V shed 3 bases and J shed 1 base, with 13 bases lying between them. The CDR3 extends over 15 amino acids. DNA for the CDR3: TGTGCCAGCAGCTTCACGGGAAGGTCGTCCTACGAGCAGTACTTC. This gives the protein CASSFTGRSSYEQYF.

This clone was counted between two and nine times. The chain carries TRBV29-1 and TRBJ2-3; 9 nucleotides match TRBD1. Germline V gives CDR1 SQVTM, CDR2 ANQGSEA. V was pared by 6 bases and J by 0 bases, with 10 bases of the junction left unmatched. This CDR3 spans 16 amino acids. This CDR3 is CSVGQGYSTSTDTQYF. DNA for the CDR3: TGCAGCGTGGGACAGGGTTACTCTACTAGCACAGATACGCAGTATTTT.

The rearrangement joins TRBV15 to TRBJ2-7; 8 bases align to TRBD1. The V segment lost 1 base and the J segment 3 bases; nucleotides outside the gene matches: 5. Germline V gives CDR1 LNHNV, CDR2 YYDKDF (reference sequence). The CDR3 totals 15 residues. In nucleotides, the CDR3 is TGTGCCACCAGCAGAGCCTCCGGGACAGGCTACGAGCAGTACTTC. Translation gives CATSRASGTGYEQYF.

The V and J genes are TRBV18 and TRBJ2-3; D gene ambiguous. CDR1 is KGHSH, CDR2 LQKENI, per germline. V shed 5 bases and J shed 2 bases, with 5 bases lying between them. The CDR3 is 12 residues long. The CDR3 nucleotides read TGTGCCAGCTCAGCCTACACAGATACGCAGTATTTT. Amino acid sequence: CASSAYTDTQYF.

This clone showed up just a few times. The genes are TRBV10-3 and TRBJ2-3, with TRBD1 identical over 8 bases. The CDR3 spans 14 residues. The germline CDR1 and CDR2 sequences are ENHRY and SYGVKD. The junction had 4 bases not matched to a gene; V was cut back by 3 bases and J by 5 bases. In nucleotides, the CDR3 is TGTGCCATCAGTGAAGGACAGGGAATAGATACGCAGTATTTT. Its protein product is CAISEGQGIDTQYF.

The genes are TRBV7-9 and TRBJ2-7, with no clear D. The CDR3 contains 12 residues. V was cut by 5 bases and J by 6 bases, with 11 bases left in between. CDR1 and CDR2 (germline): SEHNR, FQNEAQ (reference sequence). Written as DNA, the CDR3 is TGTGCCAGCAGCCGAATTAACGGCGAGCAGTACTTC. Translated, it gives CASSRINGEQYF.

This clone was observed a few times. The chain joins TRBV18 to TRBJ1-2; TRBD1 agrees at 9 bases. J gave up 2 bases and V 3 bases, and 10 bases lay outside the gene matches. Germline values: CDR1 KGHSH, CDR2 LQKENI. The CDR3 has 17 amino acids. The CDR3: CASSPTSGTGNNYGYTF. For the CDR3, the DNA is TGTGCCAGCTCACCGACATCCGGGACAGGGAACAACTATGGCTACACCTTC. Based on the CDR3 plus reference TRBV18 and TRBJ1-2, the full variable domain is NAGVMQNPRHLVRRRGQEARLRCSPMKGHSHVYWYRQLPEEGLKFMVYLQKENIIDESGMPKERFSAEFPKEGPSILRIQQVVRGDSAAYFCASSPTSGTGNNYGYTFGSGTRLTVV.

CDR3 in DNA: TGTGCCAGTAGCACCAGGGACAGGGGGATCGACGAGCAGTACTTC. Translated: CASSTRDRGIDEQYF. The gene calls are TRBV19 and TRBJ2-7; 11 bases are shared with TRBD1. V shed 6 bases and J 5 bases; nucleotides not matched to a gene: 9. The CDR3 consists of 15 residues. The germline V gene encodes CDR1 LNHDA and CDR2 SQIVND (reference sequence).

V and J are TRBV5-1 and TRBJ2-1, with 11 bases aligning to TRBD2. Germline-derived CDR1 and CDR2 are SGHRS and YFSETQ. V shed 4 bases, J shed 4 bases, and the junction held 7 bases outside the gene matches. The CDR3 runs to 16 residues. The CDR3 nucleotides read TGCGCCAGCAGCGGCCAAACTAGCGGGAGATACAATGAGCAGTTCTTC. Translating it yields CASSGQTSGRYNEQFF.

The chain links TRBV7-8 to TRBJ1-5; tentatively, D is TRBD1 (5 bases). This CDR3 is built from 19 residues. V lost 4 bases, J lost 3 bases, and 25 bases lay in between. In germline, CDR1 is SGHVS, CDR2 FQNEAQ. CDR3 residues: CASSSEDLGWQGDNQPQHF. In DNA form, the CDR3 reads TGTGCCAGCAGCTCAGAGGATTTGGGTTGGCAGGGTGACAATCAGCCCCAGCATTTT.

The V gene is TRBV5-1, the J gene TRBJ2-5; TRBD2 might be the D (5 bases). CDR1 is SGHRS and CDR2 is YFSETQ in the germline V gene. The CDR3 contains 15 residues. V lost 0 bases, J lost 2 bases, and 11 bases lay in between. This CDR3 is CASSLAGVGQETQYF. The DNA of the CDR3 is TGCGCCAGCAGCTTGGCCGGGGTAGGGCAAGAGACCCAGTACTTC.

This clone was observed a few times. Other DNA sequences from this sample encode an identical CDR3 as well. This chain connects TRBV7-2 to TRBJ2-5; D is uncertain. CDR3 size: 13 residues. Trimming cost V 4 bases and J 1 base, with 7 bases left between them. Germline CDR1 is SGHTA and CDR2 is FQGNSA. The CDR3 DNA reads TGTGCCAGCAGCTCTAGTGGCCAAGAGACCCAGTACTTC. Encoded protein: CASSSSGQETQYF.

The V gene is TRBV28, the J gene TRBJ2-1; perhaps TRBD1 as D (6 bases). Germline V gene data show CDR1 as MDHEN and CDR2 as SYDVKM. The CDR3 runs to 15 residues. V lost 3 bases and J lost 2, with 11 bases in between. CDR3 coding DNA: TGTGCCAGCAGTTTTCCCAGGGGTACCTACAATGAGCAGTTCTTC. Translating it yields CASSFPRGTYNEQFF.

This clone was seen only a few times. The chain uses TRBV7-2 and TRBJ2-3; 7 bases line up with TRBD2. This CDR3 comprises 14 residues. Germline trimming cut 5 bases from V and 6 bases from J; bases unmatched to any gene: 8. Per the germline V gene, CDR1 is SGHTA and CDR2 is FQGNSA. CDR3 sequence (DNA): TGTGCCAGCAGCCTCCGGGACTACGTGGATACGCAGTATTTT. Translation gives CASSLRDYVDTQYF.

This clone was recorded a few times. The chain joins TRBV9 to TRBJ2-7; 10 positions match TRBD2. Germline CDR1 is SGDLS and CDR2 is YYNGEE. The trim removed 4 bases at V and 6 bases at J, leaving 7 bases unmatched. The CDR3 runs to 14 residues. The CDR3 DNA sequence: TGTGCCAGCAGCTCAGCCGGGACTAGCGTCGAGCAGTACTTC. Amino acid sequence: CASSSAGTSVEQYF. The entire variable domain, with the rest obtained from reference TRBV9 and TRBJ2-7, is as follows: DSGVTQTPKHLITATGQRVTLRCSPRSGDLSVYWYQQSLDQGLQFLIQYYNGEERAKGNILERFSAQQFPDLHSELNLSSLELGDSALYFCASSSAGTSVEQYFGPGTRLTVT.

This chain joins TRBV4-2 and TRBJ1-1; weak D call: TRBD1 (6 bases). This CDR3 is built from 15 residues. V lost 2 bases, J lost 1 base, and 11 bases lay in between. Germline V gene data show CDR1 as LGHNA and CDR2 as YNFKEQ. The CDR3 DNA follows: TGTGCCAGCAGCCAAACAGGGAGGGGGAACACTGAAGCTTTCTTT. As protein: CASSQTGRGNTEAFF.

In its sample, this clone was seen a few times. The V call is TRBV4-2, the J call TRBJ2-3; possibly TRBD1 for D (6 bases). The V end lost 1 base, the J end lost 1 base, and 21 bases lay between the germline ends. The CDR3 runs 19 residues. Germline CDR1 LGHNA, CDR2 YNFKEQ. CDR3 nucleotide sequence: TGTGCCAGCAGCCAAGTTTGGATCCGAGGGGGTTACGGCACAGATACGCAGTATTTT. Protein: CASSQVWIRGGYGTDTQYF.

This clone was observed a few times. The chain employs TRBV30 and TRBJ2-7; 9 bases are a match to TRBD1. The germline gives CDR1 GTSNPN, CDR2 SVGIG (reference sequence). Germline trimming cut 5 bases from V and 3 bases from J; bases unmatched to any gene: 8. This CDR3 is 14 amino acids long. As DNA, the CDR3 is TGTGCCTGGGCAGGCGGGACAGGGCTCTACGAGCAGTACTTC. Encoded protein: CAWAGGTGLYEQYF. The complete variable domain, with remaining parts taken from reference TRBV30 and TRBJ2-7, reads SQTIHQWPATLVQPVGSPLSLECTVEGTSNPNLYWYRQAAGRGLQLLFYSVGIGQISSEVPQNLSASRPQDRQFILSSKKLLLSDSGFYLCAWAGGTGLYEQYFGPGTRLTVT.

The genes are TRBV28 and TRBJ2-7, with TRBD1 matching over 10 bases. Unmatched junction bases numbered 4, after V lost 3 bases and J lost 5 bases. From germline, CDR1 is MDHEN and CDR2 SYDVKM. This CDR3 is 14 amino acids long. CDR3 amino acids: CASSFRDRGNEQYF. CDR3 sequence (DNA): TGTGCCAGCAGTTTTCGGGACAGGGGCAACGAGCAGTACTTC.

The CDR3 sequence is CASSYSMGGQETQYF. Written as DNA, the CDR3 is TGTGCCAGCAGTTACTCGATGGGCGGGCAAGAGACCCAGTACTTC. This chain connects TRBV6-5 to TRBJ2-5, with D possibly TRBD2 on 5 matching bases. Trimming pared 0 bases from V and 2 bases from J, leaving 10 bases between. Germline V lookup: CDR1 MNHEY, CDR2 SVGAGI. The CDR3 runs to 15 residues.

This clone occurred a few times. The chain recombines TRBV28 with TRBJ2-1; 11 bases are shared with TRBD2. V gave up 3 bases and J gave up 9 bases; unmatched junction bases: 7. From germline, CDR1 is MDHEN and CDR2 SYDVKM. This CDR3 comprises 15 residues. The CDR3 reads CASSFGTSGFVEQFF. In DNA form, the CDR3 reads TGTGCCAGCAGTTTTGGGACTAGCGGTTTCGTTGAGCAGTTCTTC.

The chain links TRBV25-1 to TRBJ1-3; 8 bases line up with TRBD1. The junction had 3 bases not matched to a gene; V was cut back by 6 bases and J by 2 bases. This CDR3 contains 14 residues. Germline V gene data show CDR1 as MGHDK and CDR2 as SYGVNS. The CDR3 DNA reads TGTGCCAGCAGAGCAGGGGGCGCTGGAAACACCATATATTTT. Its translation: CASRAGGAGNTIYF. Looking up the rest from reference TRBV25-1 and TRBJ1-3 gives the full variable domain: EADIYQTPRYLVIGTGKKITLECSQTMGHDKMYWYQQDPGMELHLIHYSYGVNSTEKGDLSSESTVSRIRTEHFPLTLESARPSHTSQYLCASRAGGAGNTIYFGEGSWLTVV.

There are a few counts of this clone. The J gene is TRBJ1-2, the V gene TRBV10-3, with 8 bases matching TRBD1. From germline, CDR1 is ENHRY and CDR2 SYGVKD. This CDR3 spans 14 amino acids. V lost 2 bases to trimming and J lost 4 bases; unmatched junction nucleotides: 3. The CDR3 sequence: CAISEDRGIYGYTF. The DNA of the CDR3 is TGTGCCATCAGTGAGGACAGGGGCATCTATGGCTACACCTTC.

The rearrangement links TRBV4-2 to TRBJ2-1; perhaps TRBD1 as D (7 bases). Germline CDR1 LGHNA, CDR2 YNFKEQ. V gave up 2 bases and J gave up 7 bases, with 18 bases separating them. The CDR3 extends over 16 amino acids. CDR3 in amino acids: CASSQPYMTGRNEQFF. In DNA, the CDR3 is TGTGCCAGCAGCCAACCCTACATGACAGGGAGGAATGAGCAGTTCTTC.

This CDR3 is CASSQAPPGLAGGGTQYF. The CDR3 nucleotides read TGCGCCAGCAGCCAGGCTCCTCCGGGACTAGCGGGAGGCGGGACCCAGTACTTC. This chain connects TRBV4-3 to TRBJ2-5, with 15 positions matching TRBD2. V shed 3 bases, J shed 7 bases, and the junction held 12 bases outside the gene matches. Germline lookup yields CDR1 LGHNA and CDR2 YSLEER. This CDR3 has 18 residues.